These T cell receptor beta chains were read from a single sample in a study of OX40 agonist ivuxolimab in advanced cancers. Method: immunoSEQ multiplex PCR; TCRdb's copy keeps in-frame clones and lacks some. The profile shows fewer than 80,000 clones, roughly nine tenths of them singletons. Sequenced material: CD4+ or CD8+ T cells sorted from blood, taken in a trial of the OX40 agonist ivuxolimab. The receptors were gathered from an adult with an advanced solid tumor such as melanoma, head and neck, liver or kidney cancer. The CDR3 runs from the conserved cysteine through the conserved F or W. A D gene is named only where the DNA matches it firmly. The size of a clone is reported for some rows only, either as once, few or many, or as a class for expanded clones.

v_gene: TRBV2; d_gene: NA; j_gene: TRBJ2-2; abundance: once; CDR3aa: CASTTQGGNGELFF; CDR3nt: TGTGCCAGCACTACCCAGGGGGGAAACGGGGAGCTGTTTTTT
v_gene: TRBV5-4; d_gene: TRBD2; j_gene: TRBJ2-3; abundance: NA; CDR3aa: CASTPTGGRSTDTQYF; CDR3nt: TGTGCCAGCACCCCGACGGGCGGGAGGTCGACAGATACGCAGTATTTT
v_gene: TRBV5-5; d_gene: NA; j_gene: TRBJ2-7; abundance: NA; CDR3aa: CASSQEPTIGYEQYF; CDR3nt: TGTGCCAGCAGCCAGGAGCCAACAATAGGGTACGAGCAGTACTTC
v_gene: TRBV18; d_gene: TRBD1; j_gene: TRBJ1-1; abundance: NA; CDR3aa: CASSRDRAMNTEAFF; CDR3nt: TGTGCCAGCTCACGGGACAGGGCCATGAACACTGAAGCTTTCTTT
v_gene: TRBV28; d_gene: TRBD1; j_gene: TRBJ2-7; abundance: NA; CDR3aa: CATGSPDRAYEQYF; CDR3nt: TGTGCCACCGGTTCCCCCGACAGGGCCTACGAGCAGTACTTC
v_gene: TRBV2; d_gene: NA; j_gene: TRBJ2-2; abundance: NA; CDR3aa: CASTPDGAGELFF; CDR3nt: TGTGCCAGCACCCCAGACGGGGCCGGGGAGCTGTTTTTT
v_gene: TRBV6-5; d_gene: NA; j_gene: TRBJ1-2; abundance: few; CDR3aa: CASSYSDRRLGGYTF; CDR3nt: TGTGCCAGCAGTTACTCGGACAGACGATTGGGAGGCTACACCTTC
v_gene: TRBV7-2; d_gene: NA; j_gene: TRBJ1-4; abundance: NA; CDR3aa: CASSPGFANEKLFF; CDR3nt: TGTGCCAGCAGCCCAGGGTTCGCTAATGAAAAACTGTTTTTT
v_gene: TRBV19; d_gene: TRBD1; j_gene: TRBJ2-5; abundance: NA; CDR3aa: CASSTTGGVSETQYF; CDR3nt: TGTGCCAGTAGTACTACAGGGGGCGTATCAGAGACCCAGTACTTC
v_gene: TRBV7-2; d_gene: TRBD1; j_gene: TRBJ2-5; abundance: NA; CDR3aa: CASSLAMGQGPETQYF; CDR3nt: TGTGCCAGCAGCTTAGCGATGGGACAGGGTCCGGAGACCCAGTACTTC
v_gene: TRBV5-3; d_gene: NA; j_gene: TRBJ2-4; abundance: NA; CDR3aa: CARSFSGHLAKNIQYF; CDR3nt: TGTGCCAGAAGCTTCTCAGGACATCTAGCCAAAAACATTCAGTACTTC
v_gene: TRBV19; d_gene: NA; j_gene: TRBJ2-7; abundance: NA; CDR3aa: CASSRQAGWVEQYF; CDR3nt: TGTGCCAGTAGTAGACAGGCCGGATGGGTGGAGCAGTACTTC
v_gene: TRBV6-1; d_gene: NA; j_gene: TRBJ2-7; abundance: NA; CDR3aa: CASSEVSGVIYEQYF; CDR3nt: TGTGCCAGCAGTGAAGTTTCAGGGGTGATCTACGAGCAGTACTTC
v_gene: TRBV11-3; d_gene: TRBD2; j_gene: TRBJ2-2; abundance: once; CDR3aa: CASSRGLAGGLNTGELFF; CDR3nt: TGTGCCAGCAGCCGGGGACTAGCGGGAGGATTGAACACCGGGGAGCTGTTTTTT
v_gene: TRBV5-1; d_gene: NA; j_gene: TRBJ2-1; abundance: few; CDR3aa: CASKPGSSYNEQFF; CDR3nt: TGCGCCAGCAAGCCTGGGAGCTCCTACAATGAGCAGTTCTTC
v_gene: TRBV9; d_gene: NA; j_gene: TRBJ2-3; abundance: medium-sized; CDR3aa: CASSVQGNGEDTQYF; CDR3nt: TGTGCCAGCAGCGTACAGGGGAACGGTGAGGATACGCAGTATTTT
v_gene: TRBV11-3; d_gene: TRBD2; j_gene: TRBJ2-7; abundance: NA; CDR3aa: CASSLDLAGLKGEQYF; CDR3nt: TGTGCCAGCAGCTTAGATCTAGCGGGACTAAAAGGCGAGCAGTACTTC
v_gene: TRBV7-6; d_gene: NA; j_gene: TRBJ1-2; abundance: NA; CDR3aa: CASSLSGANYGYTF; CDR3nt: TGTGCCAGCAGCTTATCTGGTGCAAACTATGGCTACACCTTC
v_gene: TRBV6-5; d_gene: TRBD1; j_gene: TRBJ1-1; abundance: NA; CDR3aa: CASMRQGRGTEAFF; CDR3nt: TGTGCCAGCATGAGACAGGGAAGAGGCACTGAAGCTTTCTTT
v_gene: TRBV28; d_gene: TRBD1; j_gene: TRBJ2-5; abundance: NA; CDR3aa: CASSGRGRVQETQYF; CDR3nt: TGTGCCAGCAGTGGCAGGGGGCGCGTCCAAGAGACCCAGTACTTC
v_gene: TRBV7-2; d_gene: NA; j_gene: TRBJ1-1; abundance: NA; CDR3aa: CASSLGTGHYTEAFF; CDR3nt: TGTGCCAGCAGCTTAGGGACCGGGCATTACACTGAAGCTTTCTTT
v_gene: TRBV27; d_gene: NA; j_gene: TRBJ2-5; abundance: NA; CDR3aa: CASSSLGFGAQETQYF; CDR3nt: TGTGCCAGCAGTTCCTTGGGATTCGGGGCTCAAGAGACCCAGTACTTC
v_gene: TRBV5-1; d_gene: NA; j_gene: TRBJ2-3; abundance: NA; CDR3aa: CASSLGGGPSTDTQYF; CDR3nt: TGCGCCAGCAGCTTGGGCGGCGGGCCTAGCACAGATACGCAGTATTTT
v_gene: TRBV5-4; d_gene: TRBD2; j_gene: TRBJ2-7; abundance: NA; CDR3aa: CASSSPGTTLEQYF; CDR3nt: TGTGCCAGCAGCTCCCCCGGGACTACCCTCGAGCAGTACTTC
v_gene: TRBV29-1; d_gene: NA; j_gene: TRBJ1-2; abundance: few; CDR3aa: CSIRTVSYGYTF; CDR3nt: TGCAGCATACGGACAGTCTCCTATGGCTACACCTTC
v_gene: TRBV4-3; d_gene: TRBD2; j_gene: TRBJ2-5; abundance: NA; CDR3aa: CASSQKGLAIGETQYF; CDR3nt: TGCGCCAGCAGCCAGAAGGGACTAGCTATCGGGGAGACCCAGTACTTC
v_gene: TRBV28; d_gene: TRBD2; j_gene: TRBJ2-5; abundance: NA; CDR3aa: CASTLAGLAGLETQYF; CDR3nt: TGTGCCAGCACTCTCGCCGGACTAGCGGGGCTAGAGACCCAGTACTTC
v_gene: TRBV28; d_gene: NA; j_gene: TRBJ1-2; abundance: NA; CDR3aa: CASSLHAGNYGYTF; CDR3nt: TGTGCCAGCAGTTTGCATGCTGGGAACTATGGCTACACCTTC
v_gene: TRBV18; d_gene: NA; j_gene: TRBJ1-3; abundance: NA; CDR3aa: CASSPDETYRDTIYF; CDR3nt: TGTGCCAGCTCACCAGACGAGACATACCGGGACACCATATATTTT
v_gene: TRBV19; d_gene: NA; j_gene: TRBJ2-1; abundance: NA; CDR3aa: CASSRGFSGFF; CDR3nt: TGTGCCAGTAGCCGGGGGTTCTCAGGGTTCTTC
v_gene: TRBV18; d_gene: TRBD1; j_gene: TRBJ1-4; abundance: NA; CDR3aa: CASSPGQAEKLFF; CDR3nt: TGTGCCAGCTCACCCGGACAGGCCGAAAAACTGTTTTTT
v_gene: TRBV28; d_gene: NA; j_gene: TRBJ1-2; abundance: once; CDR3aa: CASSRTEVYGYTF; CDR3nt: TGTGCCAGCAGTCGGACAGAGGTCTATGGCTACACCTTC
v_gene: TRBV23-1; d_gene: NA; j_gene: TRBJ2-3; abundance: once; CDR3aa: CASSPQVDTDTQYF; CDR3nt: TGCGCCAGCAGTCCCCAGGTAGACACAGATACGCAGTATTTT
v_gene: TRBV5-1; d_gene: NA; j_gene: TRBJ1-1; abundance: NA; CDR3aa: CASAPGTNTEAFF; CDR3nt: TGCGCCAGCGCCCCCGGGACGAACACTGAAGCTTTCTTT
v_gene: TRBV10-3; d_gene: TRBD2; j_gene: TRBJ2-1; abundance: NA; CDR3aa: CAISVGTSGYNEQFF; CDR3nt: TGTGCCATCAGTGTTGGAACTAGCGGATACAATGAGCAGTTCTTC
v_gene: TRBV19; d_gene: NA; j_gene: TRBJ2-1; abundance: NA; CDR3aa: CASRWQADNEQFF; CDR3nt: TGTGCCAGTAGATGGCAGGCCGACAATGAGCAGTTCTTC
v_gene: TRBV18; d_gene: TRBD2; j_gene: TRBJ2-1; abundance: NA; CDR3aa: CASSQTSGKLYEQFF; CDR3nt: TGTGCCAGCTCCCAGACTAGCGGGAAGCTCTATGAGCAGTTCTTC
v_gene: TRBV7-3; d_gene: NA; j_gene: TRBJ1-1; abundance: NA; CDR3aa: CASSSTGGNTEAFF; CDR3nt: TGTGCCAGCAGCTCGACCGGAGGGAACACTGAAGCTTTCTTT
v_gene: TRBV19; d_gene: NA; j_gene: TRBJ1-2; abundance: few; CDR3aa: CASRQWTEDYGYTF; CDR3nt: TGTGCCAGTAGACAATGGACGGAAGACTATGGCTACACCTTC
v_gene: TRBV7-3; d_gene: NA; j_gene: TRBJ2-7; abundance: NA; CDR3aa: CASSLAPGVYEQYF; CDR3nt: TGTGCCAGCAGCTTAGCGCCGGGAGTCTACGAGCAGTACTTC
v_gene: TRBV28; d_gene: NA; j_gene: TRBJ2-1; abundance: NA; CDR3aa: CASSRTQSYNEQFF; CDR3nt: TGTGCCAGCAGTCGGACGCAGTCCTACAATGAGCAGTTCTTC
v_gene: TRBV6-5; d_gene: NA; j_gene: TRBJ2-7; abundance: NA; CDR3aa: CASSYSGTYEQYF; CDR3nt: TGTGCCAGCAGTTACTCTGGTACCTACGAGCAGTACTTC
v_gene: TRBV4-3; d_gene: NA; j_gene: TRBJ1-2; abundance: NA; CDR3aa: CASSQDMVRRGYTF; CDR3nt: TGCGCCAGCAGCCAAGATATGGTCCGGAGAGGCTACACCTTC
v_gene: TRBV7-3; d_gene: NA; j_gene: TRBJ1-2; abundance: NA; CDR3aa: CASSPRGRGGGYTF; CDR3nt: TGTGCCAGCAGCCCACGTGGCAGGGGCGGCGGCTACACCTTC
v_gene: TRBV10-3; d_gene: NA; j_gene: TRBJ2-3; abundance: few; CDR3aa: CAISNTDTQYF; CDR3nt: TGTGCCATCAGCAATACAGATACGCAGTATTTT
v_gene: TRBV18; d_gene: TRBD2; j_gene: TRBJ2-5; abundance: NA; CDR3aa: CASSPQGGSQETQYF; CDR3nt: TGTGCCAGCTCACCACAGGGCGGGAGCCAAGAGACCCAGTACTTC
v_gene: TRBV9; d_gene: TRBD2; j_gene: TRBJ2-7; abundance: NA; CDR3aa: CASSGGGNEQYF; CDR3nt: TGTGCCAGCAGCGGCGGGGGAAACGAGCAGTACTTC
v_gene: TRBV30; d_gene: TRBD2; j_gene: TRBJ2-1; abundance: NA; CDR3aa: CAWRTSGTNEQFF; CDR3nt: TGTGCCTGGAGGACTAGCGGGACCAATGAGCAGTTCTTC
v_gene: TRBV9; d_gene: NA; j_gene: TRBJ2-2; abundance: NA; CDR3aa: CASSVDGWGPGELFF; CDR3nt: TGTGCCAGCAGCGTAGACGGGTGGGGGCCCGGGGAGCTGTTTTTT
v_gene: TRBV9; d_gene: TRBD2; j_gene: TRBJ2-3; abundance: NA; CDR3aa: CASSVEGLAGVLTQYF; CDR3nt: TGTGCCAGCAGCGTAGAAGGTCTAGCGGGAGTGTTGACGCAGTATTTT
v_gene: TRBV30; d_gene: TRBD1; j_gene: TRBJ1-2; abundance: NA; CDR3aa: CAWSPPTGLDYGYTF; CDR3nt: TGTGCCTGGAGTCCCCCGACAGGGCTCGACTATGGCTACACCTTC
v_gene: TRBV5-1; d_gene: NA; j_gene: TRBJ2-3; abundance: NA; CDR3aa: CASSFTSDITDTQYF; CDR3nt: TGCGCCAGCAGCTTTACATCAGACATCACAGATACGCAGTATTTT
v_gene: TRBV9; d_gene: NA; j_gene: TRBJ2-2; abundance: NA; CDR3aa: CASSVVGESGELFF; CDR3nt: TGTGCCAGCAGCGTAGTGGGGGAATCTGGGGAGCTGTTTTTT
v_gene: TRBV5-4; d_gene: TRBD2; j_gene: TRBJ2-5; abundance: NA; CDR3aa: CASSLRETSGGETQYF; CDR3nt: TGTGCCAGCAGCTTGCGTGAGACTAGCGGAGGGGAGACCCAGTACTTC
v_gene: TRBV18; d_gene: NA; j_gene: TRBJ2-7; abundance: NA; CDR3aa: CASSLAEGYEQYF; CDR3nt: TGTGCCAGCTCATTAGCGGAGGGTTACGAGCAGTACTTC
v_gene: TRBV6-5; d_gene: NA; j_gene: TRBJ1-1; abundance: NA; CDR3aa: CASSYSIQGGNTEAFF; CDR3nt: TGTGCCAGCAGTTACTCCATACAGGGAGGGAACACTGAAGCTTTCTTT
v_gene: TRBV10-3; d_gene: NA; j_gene: TRBJ2-2; abundance: once; CDR3aa: CAIRGLTNTGELFF; CDR3nt: TGTGCCATCAGGGGACTCACAAACACCGGGGAGCTGTTTTTT